This T cell receptor beta chain was profiled in a study of radiotherapy plus CTLA-4 blockade in lung cancer. Germline CDR1 MNHEY, CDR2 SMNVEV (reference sequence). V gave up 3 bases and J gave up 1 base; unmatched junction bases: 3. The CDR3 length is 16 residues. Clones were sequenced by immunoSEQ multiplex PCR, and TCRdb holds only the in-frame ones, with some missing. Of approximately 35,000 clones detected, 85% to 90% appear once; the ten largest clones hold 5.8%. The chain recombines TRBV27 with TRBJ2-1; 10 positions agree with TRBD2. This TCR was recovered from a human donor with non-small cell lung cancer who had stable disease on radiotherapy plus ipilimumab. The sample was peripheral blood, taken from a patient treated with radiotherapy plus ipilimumab. CDR3 in amino acids: CASSLFSGRSYNEQFF. The CDR3 nucleotides are TGTGCCAGCAGTTTGTTTAGCGGGAGGTCCTACAATGAGCAGTTCTTC.